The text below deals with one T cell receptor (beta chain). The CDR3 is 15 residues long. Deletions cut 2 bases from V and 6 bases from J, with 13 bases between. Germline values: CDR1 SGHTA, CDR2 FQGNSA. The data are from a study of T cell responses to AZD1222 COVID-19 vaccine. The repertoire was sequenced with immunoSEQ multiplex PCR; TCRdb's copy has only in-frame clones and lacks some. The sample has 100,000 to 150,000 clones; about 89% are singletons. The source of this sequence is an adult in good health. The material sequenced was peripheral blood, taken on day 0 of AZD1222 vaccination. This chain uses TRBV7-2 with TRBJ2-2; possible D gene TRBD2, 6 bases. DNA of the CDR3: TGTGCCAGCAGCTTAATGGGAGGAGTCCCCGGGGAGCTGTTTTTT. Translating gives CASSLMGGVPGELFF.